Presented here are 9 T cell receptor beta chains from one specimen sequenced in a study of T cells in women clearing cervical HPV infection (dated by TCRdb to 2016 to 2019). Library construction relied on the immunoSEQ multiplex PCR assay. Entries here come from immuneACCESS through TCRdb and include only in-frame sequences with V and J called. Some clones fail to appear in such tables; in the studies checked, an unresolved V gene covers under half of the shortfall, and the cause of the remainder is unknown. The table for this sample records approximately 25,000 clones. About 22% of the sample belongs to the ten largest clones. Sequencing was carried out using blood buffy coat. The source of these receptors is a woman aged 18 to 75 with a cervical HPV16 infection that either progressed to CIN3+ or cleared (not recorded which).

About this clone: The read gets to within 3 residues of the CDR3 end, and the germline J gene fills in the rest. The chain links TRBV7-9 to TRBJ1-1; 7 bases line up with TRBD1. CDR3 size: 14 residues. Germline V gene sequence: CDR1 SEHNR, CDR2 FQNEAQ (reference sequence). V lost 2 bases to trimming and J lost 4 bases; unmatched junction nucleotides: 4. CDR3 DNA, as far as it was read: TGTGCCAGCAGCTTACAGGGGGATAGCACTGAA. As protein: CASSLQGDSTE. In full, the CDR3 reads CASSLQGDSTEAFF.

For this clone: Sequencing ends 3 residues short of the CDR3 end; the germline J gene provides the rest. J is TRBJ1-2 and V is TRBV18, with a weak D call TRBD1 (5 bases). CDR1 KGHSH and CDR2 LQKENI come from the germline V gene. CDR3 size: 15 residues. CDR3 DNA, as far as it was read: TGTGCCAGCTCACCACCTCTGAGGGGCCCCCACGAC. Translating it yields CASSPPLRGPHD. The CDR3 in full is CASSPPLRGPHDYTF.

Comments on this clone: Read sequence stops 3 residues before the CDR3 end, and the germline J gene provides the missing end. V and J are TRBV5-1 and TRBJ2-5, with a weak D call TRBD1 (5 bases). Germline values: CDR1 SGHRS, CDR2 YFSETQ. Trimming left V 10 bases short and J 4 bases short, with 20 bases between. The CDR3 consists of 14 residues. The CDR3 sequence: CASSSTDATETQYF. Partial CDR3 DNA: TGCGCCTCCTCCTCGACAGATGCTACAGAGACC.

Of note for this clone: Sequencing ends 3 residues short of the CDR3 end; the germline J gene provides the rest. The V and J genes are TRBV11-2 and TRBJ2-3; TRBD2 might be the D (5 bases). Trimming removed 1 base from V and 6 bases from J, with 5 bases in between. The CDR3 is made up of 12 amino acids. From germline, CDR1 is SGHAT and CDR2 FQNNGV. The covered CDR3 bases are TGTGCCAGCAGCTTAGGAGGGGATACG. Its protein product is CASSLGGDT. The entire CDR3 protein is CASSLGGDTQYF.

With respect to this clone: The read is 3 residues too short to cover the CDR3 end, so that end is filled in from the germline J gene. The chain is built from TRBV9 and TRBJ2-7; the match to TRBD2 covers 11 bases. This CDR3 has 13 residues. Germline loops: CDR1 SGDLS, CDR2 YYNGEE. The trim removed 5 bases at V and 4 bases at J, leaving 2 bases unmatched. CDR3 in amino acids: CASSLAGGYEQYF. The DNA read from the CDR3 is TGTGCCAGCAGTCTAGCGGGAGGTTACGAG.

With regard to this clone: Sequencing ends 3 residues short of the CDR3 end; the germline J gene provides the rest. The rearrangement links TRBV5-1 to TRBJ1-1; no clear D. The CDR3 is made up of 14 amino acids. Per germline, CDR1 SGHRS and CDR2 YFSETQ. V shed 4 bases and J shed 6 bases, with 16 bases lying between them. The CDR3 region is CASSREARGAEAFF. Partial CDR3 DNA: TGCGCCAGCAGCCGGGAGGCTCGCGGGGCTGAA. Together with reference TRBV5-1 and TRBJ1-1, the CDR3 gives the full variable domain: KAGVTQTPRYLIKTRGQQVTLSCSPISGHRSVSWYQQTPGQGLQFLFEYFSETQRNKGNFPGRFSGRQFSNSRSEMNVSTLELGDSALYLCASSREARGAEAFFGQGTRLTVV.

Regarding this clone: The sequenced fragment ends 3 residues before the CDR3 boundary, so the rest is inferred from the germline J gene. Other DNA sequences within the sample encode an identical CDR3. The V and J genes are TRBV18 and TRBJ2-1, with D uncertain. The CDR3 has 15 residues. CDR1 KGHSH and CDR2 LQKENI come from the germline V gene. The ends were cut back, 0 bases at V and 4 bases at J, with 10 bases in the middle. The sequenced CDR3 bases are TGTGCCAGCTCACCACCGGTGACACGGTACAATGAG. Translated, it gives CASSPPVTRYNE. Given in full, the CDR3 is CASSPPVTRYNEQFF. Complete variable domain (other parts from reference TRBV18 and TRBJ2-1): NAGVMQNPRHLVRRRGQEARLRCSPMKGHSHVYWYRQLPEEGLKFMVYLQKENIIDESGMPKERFSAEFPKEGPSILRIQQVVRGDSAAYFCASSPPVTRYNEQFFGPGTRLTVL.

A remark on this clone: The read terminates 3 residues before the CDR3 end, so the remaining end is supplied by the germline J gene. The rearrangement links TRBV29-1 to TRBJ2-6; perhaps TRBD2 as D (6 bases). V dropped 3 bases and J dropped 3 bases, with 12 bases sitting between them. Per the germline V gene, CDR1 is SQVTM and CDR2 is ANQGSEA. The CDR3 is made up of 15 amino acids. The CDR3 DNA, read in part, is TGCAGCGTTGAGGAGAGGAGGGGTGGGGCCAACGTC. Residues: CSVEERRGGANV. The CDR3 as a whole reads CSVEERRGGANVLTF. Using reference TRBV29-1 and TRBJ2-6 for the parts outside the CDR3, the full variable domain is SAVISQKPSRDICQRGTSLTIQCQVDSQVTMMFWYRQQPGQSLTLIATANQGSEATYESGFVIDKFPISRPNLTFSTLTVSNMSPEDSSIYLCSVEERRGGANVLTFGAGSRLTVL.

Turning to this clone: The CDR3 is cut off 3 residues early in the read; its end comes from the germline J gene. The chain carries TRBV7-9 and TRBJ2-1; D is uncertain. Per germline, CDR1 SEHNR and CDR2 FQNEAQ (reference sequence). This CDR3 contains 15 residues. Trimming pared 5 bases from V and 4 bases from J, leaving 15 bases between. The CDR3 bases that were read are TGTGCCAGCAGCCCCGACACAATTATTTACAATGAG. It translates to CASSPDTIIYNE. In full, the CDR3 reads CASSPDTIIYNEQFF.